These T cell receptor beta chains were read from a single sample in a study of blood T cell repertoires in COVID-19. Some clones are missing from TCRdb's copy, which holds only in-frame ones; the method was immunoSEQ multiplex PCR. The sample includes tens of thousands of clones, approximately 87% of them seen just once. The sequenced material came from peripheral blood. The origin of the receptors is a human donor in a cohort sampled during active COVID-19. Each CDR3 is given with its conserved first and last residue. Each record gives: clone size, J gene, V gene, CDR3 protein. A clone size is listed for some rows: how often the clone was seen (once, few, many), or a class if it is expanded.

>-|TRBJ2-1|TRBV28
CASSFRGSSYNEQFF
>-|TRBJ2-1|TRBV24-1
CATSDQQGGNEQFF
>-|TRBJ2-7|TRBV4-2
CASSHAGQGNEQYF
>-|TRBJ1-4|TRBV6-2/TRBV6-3
CASSYGGASNEKLFF
>once|TRBJ2-3|TRBV7-9
CASSLASSGGYTDTQYF
>few|TRBJ1-1|TRBV28
CASSPWTGEAFF
>medium-sized|TRBJ1-3|TRBV6-5
CASSSDPGTGNTIYF
>once|TRBJ2-7|TRBV13
CASSPGTSGRAQYF
>-|TRBJ2-7|TRBV4-2
CASSQEWMASGNPEQYF
>-|TRBJ2-7|TRBV3-1/TRBV3-2
CASSQGFVRVPRF
>-|TRBJ1-3|TRBV19
CASSMGPAPLYTIYF
>-|TRBJ2-1|TRBV4-2
CASSQDGTSNNEQFF
>-|TRBJ2-7|TRBV27
CASSLTPTYEQYF
>-|TRBJ2-5|TRBV4-2
CASSQDSVLAGPLQETQYF
>few|TRBJ2-7|TRBV7-2
CASSLLRAEQYF
>-|TRBJ2-3|TRBV6-2/TRBV6-3
CASSHAGSGADTQYF
>-|TRBJ1-1|TRBV7-6
CASSQISGGTEAFF
>-|TRBJ1-6|TRBV5-6
CASSLSPNSPLHF
>-|TRBJ1-1|TRBV20-1
CSARQGTEAFF
>-|TRBJ2-7|TRBV7-2
CASSLDIGFPYEQYF
>few|TRBJ1-1|TRBV29-1
CSVEIQGDSEAFF
>-|TRBJ1-2|TRBV6-5
CATKTGGDYGYTF
>-|TRBJ2-7|TRBV5-4
CASSETSGAIYEQYF
>few|TRBJ1-5|TRBV30
CAWSVGGGNQPQHF
>few|TRBJ1-3|TRBV6-2/TRBV6-3
CASSYSGASGNTIYF
>-|TRBJ1-2|TRBV6-5
CASSLQGLSYGYTF
>-|TRBJ2-7|TRBV3-1/TRBV3-2
CASSQVSGARIIYEQYF
>-|TRBJ2-6|TRBV4-2
CASSPRGGSGANVLTF
>-|TRBJ2-1|TRBV28
CASSLLAGGYNEQFF
>-|TRBJ1-1|TRBV30
CAYRGGTGMRGYEAFF
>-|TRBJ2-1|TRBV7-8
CASSSPRAGSYNEQFF
>few|TRBJ2-7|TRBV7-9
CASSPVSGWSTSHEQYF
>-|TRBJ2-5|TRBV5-5
CASIPSTSGTETQYF